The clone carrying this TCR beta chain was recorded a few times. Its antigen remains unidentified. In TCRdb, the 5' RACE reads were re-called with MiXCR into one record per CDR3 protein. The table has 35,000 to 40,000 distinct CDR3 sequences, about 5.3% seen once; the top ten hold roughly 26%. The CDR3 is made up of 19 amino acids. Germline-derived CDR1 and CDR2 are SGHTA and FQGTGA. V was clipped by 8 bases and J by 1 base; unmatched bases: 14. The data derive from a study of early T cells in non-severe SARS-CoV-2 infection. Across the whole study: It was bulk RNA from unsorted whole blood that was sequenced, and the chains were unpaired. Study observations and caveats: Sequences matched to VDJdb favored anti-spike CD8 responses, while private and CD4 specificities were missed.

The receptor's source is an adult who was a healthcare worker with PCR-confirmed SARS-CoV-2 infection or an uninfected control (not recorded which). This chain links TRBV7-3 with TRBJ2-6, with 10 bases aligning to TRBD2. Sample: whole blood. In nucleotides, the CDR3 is TGTGCCAGCGCCGTCCGACCGCTAGCGGGAGTTTCTGGGGCCAACGTCCTGACTTTC. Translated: CASAVRPLAGVSGANVLTF.